This T cell receptor (beta chain) emerged from a study of T cell changes during pregnancy in multiple sclerosis. Germline CDR1 is MNHEY and CDR2 is SMNVEV (reference sequence). With 9 bases removed from V and 1 base from J, the gap between germline ends came to 9 bases. The length of the CDR3 is 12 residues. Measured with immunoSEQ multiplex PCR; TCRdb has only the in-frame clones, and not every one. The sample lists 89,000 or so clones; 91% were seen once. This sequence originates from a female donor in good health, serving as a control in a pregnancy study. Some clones in this sample may be carry-over from other donors' samples. Sample: PBMCs, taken in the first trimester of pregnancy. V is TRBV27 and J is TRBJ1-1, with D maybe TRBD1 (5 bases). CDR3 coding DNA: TGTGCCAGTTATCAGGGGAACACTGAAGCTTTCTTT. This translates into CASYQGNTEAFF.